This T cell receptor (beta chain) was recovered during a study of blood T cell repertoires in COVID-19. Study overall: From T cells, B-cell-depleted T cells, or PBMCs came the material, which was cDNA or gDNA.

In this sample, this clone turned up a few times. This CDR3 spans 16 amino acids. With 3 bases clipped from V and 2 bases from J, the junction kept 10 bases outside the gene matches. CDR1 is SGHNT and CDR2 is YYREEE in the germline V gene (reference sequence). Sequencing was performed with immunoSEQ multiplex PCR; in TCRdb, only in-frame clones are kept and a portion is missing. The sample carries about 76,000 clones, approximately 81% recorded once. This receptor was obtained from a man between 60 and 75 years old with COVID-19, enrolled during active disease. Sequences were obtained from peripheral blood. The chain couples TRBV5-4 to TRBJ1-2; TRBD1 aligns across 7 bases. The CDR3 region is CASSSPSGGTNYGYTF. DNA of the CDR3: TGTGCCAGCAGCTCCCCTTCAGGGGGAACGAACTATGGCTACACCTTC.